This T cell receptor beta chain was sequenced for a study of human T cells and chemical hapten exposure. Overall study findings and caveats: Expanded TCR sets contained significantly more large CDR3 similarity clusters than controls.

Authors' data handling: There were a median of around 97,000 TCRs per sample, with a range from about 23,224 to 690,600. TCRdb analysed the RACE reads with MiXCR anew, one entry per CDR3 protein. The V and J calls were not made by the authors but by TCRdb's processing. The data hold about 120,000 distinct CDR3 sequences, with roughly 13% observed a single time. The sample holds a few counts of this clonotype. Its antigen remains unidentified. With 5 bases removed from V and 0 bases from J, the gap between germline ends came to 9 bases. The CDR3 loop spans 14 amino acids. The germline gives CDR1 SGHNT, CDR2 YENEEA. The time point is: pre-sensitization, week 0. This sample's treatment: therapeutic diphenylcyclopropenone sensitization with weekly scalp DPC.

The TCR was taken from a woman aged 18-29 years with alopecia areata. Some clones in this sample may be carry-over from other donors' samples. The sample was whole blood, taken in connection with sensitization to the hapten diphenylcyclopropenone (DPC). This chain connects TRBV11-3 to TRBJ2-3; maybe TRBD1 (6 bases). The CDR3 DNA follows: TGTGCCAGCAGCCAGGGACAAAGCACAGATACGCAGTATTTT. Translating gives CASSQGQSTDTQYF.